This T cell receptor beta chain was recovered during a study of T cell changes during pregnancy in multiple sclerosis. Some clones are missing from TCRdb's copy, which holds only in-frame ones; the method was immunoSEQ multiplex PCR. The sample has several thousand clones; nearly 90% are singletons. Germline V lookup: CDR1 SEHNR, CDR2 FQNEAQ (reference sequence). Losses at the gene ends were 4 bases for V and 10 bases for J; bases not matched to a gene: 8. CDR3 size: 15 residues. The chain joins TRBV7-9 to TRBJ1-6; the match to TRBD1 covers 9 bases. This TCR was sampled from a female donor in good health, enrolled as a control in a pregnancy study. Sequencing was performed on CD8+ T cells from peripheral blood mononuclear cells, taken in the first trimester of pregnancy. The CDR3 loop is CASSYGTGIRSPLHF. The DNA of the CDR3 is TGTGCCAGCAGCTATGGGACAGGGATCCGGTCACCCCTCCACTTT.